This T cell receptor (beta chain) was recorded in a study of control samples from healthy donors and cancer patients (TCRdb year 2020). Receptor amplification or capture employed the immunoSEQ multiplex PCR assay. TCRdb's version of the immuneACCESS table is confined to in-frame rearrangements and falls short of the full clone set. An unresolved V gene accounts for under half of the shortfall where checked; the remainder is of unknown origin. The sample table lists around 92,000 clones, roughly four fifths of them with a count of one. About 2% of the sample comes from the top ten. The germline V gene (reference sequence) sets CDR1 to MNHNY and CDR2 to SVGAGI. The CDR3 spans 15 residues, from the cysteine through the phenylalanine. Only CDR3 DNA is held: 45 bases, read in frame from base 1. V is cut by 2 bases and J by 1 base, and the space between the germline ends is 8 bases. For this clone: The clone's antigen remains unknown. Base qualities are not provided; no much larger clone lies one nucleotide away.

This receptor was obtained from a man aged 55 to 70 in good health. The V and J segments used are TRBV6-6 and TRBJ2-2; D gene: possibly TRBD1, on 5 matching bases. Sequenced material: blood. The CDR3 is CASSYRGKNTGELFF. At the DNA level, the sequence is TGTGCCAGCAGTTACAGGGGAAAGAACACCGGGGAGCTGTTTTTT.